Listed below are T cell receptor beta chains from one sample, sequenced in a study of cytomegalovirus exposure and HLA in healthy donors. Clones were read by immunoSEQ multiplex PCR, and TCRdb kept only the in-frame ones, dropping some. The sample has about 130,000 clones; about 80% are singletons. What was sequenced was PBMCs. The receptor set was obtained from a middle-aged woman in good health and CMV-seropositive. CDR3s leave out the opening cysteine and the closing phenylalanine or tryptophan.

J gene	V gene	CDR3 protein
TRBJ2-3	TRBV5-1	ASSLGAGVDTQY
TRBJ2-1	TRBV28	ASMGLGSYNEQF
TRBJ1-1	TRBV5-8	ASSLASRNTEAF
TRBJ2-1	TRBV5-4	ASSYTEPLLYNEQF
TRBJ2-3	TRBV19	ASSLQGAADTQY
TRBJ1-2	TRBV27	ASSLLGQGYGYT
TRBJ1-1	TRBV2	ASSGTGLRNTEAF
TRBJ2-3	TRBV6-6	ASKPGGSTDTQY
TRBJ1-2	TRBV6-1	ASRYRLNYGYT
TRBJ1-5	TRBV20-1	SATGNQPQH
TRBJ2-5	TRBV20-1	TLEFEETQY
TRBJ2-1	TRBV7-3	ASRDRDTETYNEQF
TRBJ2-3	TRBV4-1	ASSQVSGTSGISDTQY
TRBJ1-5	TRBV29-1	SVVPSSNQPQH
TRBJ1-2	TRBV7-9	ASSLGTNYGYT
TRBJ2-1	TRBV2	ASNYEAEQF
TRBJ2-2	TRBV9	ASSPGTRGELF
TRBJ2-1	TRBV4-3	ASSQGSLAGEGNEQF
NA	TRBV27	ASSLSRGNEQY
TRBJ1-1	TRBV28	ASSLPMGQGNTEAF
TRBJ1-1	TRBV6-1	ASSEVAGAF
TRBJ2-7	TRBV7-9	ASSFGGSPPREQY
TRBJ1-1	TRBV7-9	ASSLSQAHTEAF
TRBJ1-3	TRBV5-1	ASSRGRGSGNTIY
TRBJ2-5	TRBV10-3	AISADRGEETQY
TRBJ2-3	TRBV11-3	ASSSSDRADGTDTQY
TRBJ1-4	TRBV5-4	ASSLRGDEKLF
TRBJ2-5	TRBV6-6	ASSYGGREETQY